The 30 T cell receptor beta chains below come from one sample, sequenced in a study of shared clonotypes between healthy human individuals. TCRdb's copy holds only in-frame clones and misses some; the assay was immunoSEQ multiplex PCR. The table has about 510,000 clones, roughly 85% seen once. Material: PBMCs. The receptors derive from a woman in her 40s in good health. Some clones in this sample may be carry-over from other donors' samples.

The chain uses TRBV7-9 and TRBJ2-1; the D is unclear. The CDR3 extends over 11 amino acids. V lost 6 bases to trimming and J lost 10 bases, with 10 bases between them. Looked up from germline, CDR1 is SEHNR and CDR2 is FQNEAQ (reference sequence). This chain's CDR3 is CASSPRLEQFF. CDR3 bases: TGTGCCAGCAGTCCAAGGTTGGAGCAGTTCTTC.

This clone is a singleton in its sample. The chain is built from TRBV5-1 and TRBJ1-5, with D possibly TRBD1 on 5 matching bases. Trimming stripped 0 bases from V and 9 bases from J, with 22 bases between. The CDR3 extends over 17 amino acids. Looked up from germline, CDR1 is SGHRS and CDR2 is YFSETQ. In DNA form, the CDR3 reads TGCGCCAGCAGCTTGGACGGTTCGGGACCGGGGGGATGGCCCCAGCATTTT. As protein: CASSLDGSGPGGWPQHF.

The J gene is TRBJ1-2, the V gene TRBV6-4; no clear D. CDR3 length: 12 residues. V was trimmed by 3 bases and J by 7 bases, leaving 9 bases between them. CDR1 is MRHNA and CDR2 is SNTAGT in the germline V gene. The CDR3 sequence is CASSDSGFGYTF. The CDR3 region has the DNA TGTGCCAGCAGTGATTCCGGTTTTGGCTACACCTTC.

Notes on this clone: A read error likely explains this, since a far larger clone differs by one base. Different DNA sequences within this sample yield the same CDR3. The genes are TRBV30 and TRBJ2-7, with 12 bases matching TRBD2. The V gene's germline CDR1 is GTSNPN and CDR2 SVGIG (reference sequence). CDR3 size: 16 residues. The CDR3, as DNA: TGTGCCTGGAGTCTTCTAGCGGGAGGGCCCTCCAACGAGCAGTACTTC. It codes for CAWSLLAGGPSNEQYF.

This clone was detected once. The V gene is TRBV7-3, the J gene TRBJ2-3, with 9 bases identical to TRBD2. This CDR3 has 14 residues. Losses at the gene ends were 5 bases for V and 2 bases for J; bases not matched to a gene: 2. CDR1 is SGHTA, CDR2 FQGTGA, per germline. The CDR3: CASSLAGYTDTQYF. CDR3 DNA sequence: TGTGCCAGCAGCCTAGCGGGGTACACAGATACGCAGTATTTT.

CDR3 region: CASTNAGGLLGEQYF. As DNA, the CDR3 is TGTGCCAGCACAAATGCGGGGGGCCTCCTTGGGGAGCAGTACTTC. The V gene is TRBV27, the J gene TRBJ2-7; 8 bases are shared with TRBD2. CDR1 is MNHEY, CDR2 SMNVEV, per germline (reference sequence). The CDR3 has 15 amino acids. Trimming at V came to 7 bases and at J to 7 bases, leaving 15 bases not matched to a gene.

A single count supports this clone. The rearrangement uses TRBV5-1 and TRBJ2-5; the D call may be TRBD1 or TRBD2 (6 bases each). The CDR3 contains 13 residues. V gave up 4 bases and J gave up 5 bases, with 12 bases separating them. Germline V gene data show CDR1 as SGHRS and CDR2 as YFSETQ. The CDR3 spells CASSPGAGETQYF. In DNA form, the CDR3 reads TGCGCCAGCAGCCCAGGGGCGGGGGAGACCCAGTACTTC.

This clone has more than one count but fewer than ten. The rearrangement uses TRBV2 and TRBJ2-1; 7 bases are shared with TRBD2. CDR3 length: 14 residues. Germline CDR1 and CDR2: SNHLY and FYNNEI. The V and J ends lost 6 bases and 6 bases, in that order; junction bases with no gene match: 8. CDR3 in DNA: TGTGCCAGCAGGAAGGGAGGGGCTGGCAATGAGCAGTTCTTC. This encodes CASRKGGAGNEQFF.

The chain uses TRBV6-1 and TRBJ1-2; D is possibly TRBD1 (5 bases). Germline V gene data show CDR1 as MNHNS and CDR2 as SASEGT. CDR3 length equals 15 residues. V dropped 5 bases and J dropped 0 bases, with 13 bases sitting between them. The CDR3 sequence: CASSSQTAPNYGYTF. The CDR3 nucleotides are TGTGCCAGCAGTTCCCAGACAGCTCCTAACTATGGCTACACCTTC.

The chain uses TRBV18 and TRBJ2-7; 12 bases line up with TRBD2. Germline CDR1 KGHSH, CDR2 LQKENI. The V and J ends lost 6 bases and 6 bases, in that order; junction bases with no gene match: 12. This CDR3 is built from 16 residues. This CDR3 is CASSRRLAGVLSEQYF. In DNA form, the CDR3 reads TGTGCCAGCTCTCGACGACTAGCGGGAGTGTTATCCGAGCAGTACTTC. Together with reference TRBV18 and TRBJ2-7, the CDR3 gives the full variable domain: NAGVMQNPRHLVRRRGQEARLRCSPMKGHSHVYWYRQLPEEGLKFMVYLQKENIIDESGMPKERFSAEFPKEGPSILRIQQVVRGDSAAYFCASSRRLAGVLSEQYFGPGTRLTVT.

The chain couples TRBV5-1 to TRBJ2-7, with D uncertain. The CDR3 contains 14 residues. Germline assignment: CDR1 SGHRS and CDR2 YFSETQ. With 0 bases removed from V and 3 bases from J, the gap between germline ends came to 10 bases. CDR3: CASSLVGLIYEQYF. CDR3 nucleotide sequence: TGCGCCAGCAGCTTGGTAGGGCTTATCTACGAGCAGTACTTC.

The chain joins TRBV30 to TRBJ2-3; unclear D gene. In germline, CDR1 is GTSNPN, CDR2 SVGIG (reference sequence). This CDR3 region has 14 residues. V was cut by 1 base and J by 2 bases, with 10 bases left in between. CDR3 region: CAWSAGRNTDTQYF. CDR3 nucleotides: TGTGCCTGGAGTGCGGGCAGAAACACAGATACGCAGTATTTT.

The chain has TRBV5-1 and TRBJ1-3, with a tentative D call TRBD1 (5 bases). Germline V gives CDR1 SGHRS, CDR2 YFSETQ. V lost 0 bases and J 5 bases, leaving 12 bases between the germline ends. The CDR3 is made up of 15 amino acids. CDR3 in DNA: TGCGCCAGCAGCTTGGACAGGATGACGAGAAACACCATATATTTT. As protein: CASSLDRMTRNTIYF.

This chain uses TRBV18 with TRBJ2-2, with 7 bases aligning to TRBD2. With 5 bases clipped from V and 3 bases from J, the junction kept 9 bases outside the gene matches. This CDR3 is 16 amino acids long. The germline CDR1 and CDR2 sequences are KGHSH and LQKENI. CDR3 region: CASSTRAGDHTGELFF. CDR3 nucleotide sequence: TGTGCCAGCTCAACCAGGGCGGGAGACCACACCGGGGAGCTGTTTTTT. The variable domain in full, with the rest retrieved from reference TRBV18 and TRBJ2-2, is NAGVMQNPRHLVRRRGQEARLRCSPMKGHSHVYWYRQLPEEGLKFMVYLQKENIIDESGMPKERFSAEFPKEGPSILRIQQVVRGDSAAYFCASSTRAGDHTGELFFGEGSRLTVL.

This chain connects TRBV5-1 to TRBJ2-2; 9 bases map to TRBD2. CDR3 size: 14 residues. CDR1 is SGHRS and CDR2 is YFSETQ in the germline V gene. The V gene end was trimmed by 6 bases and the J gene end by 5 bases; junction bases not matched to a gene: 5. The CDR3 sequence: CASKTGLATGELFF. CDR3 bases: TGCGCCAGCAAAACGGGACTAGCTACCGGGGAGCTGTTTTTT.

This chain uses TRBV28 with TRBJ2-7; 9 nucleotides align to TRBD2. The V segment lost 5 bases and the J segment 2 bases; nucleotides outside the gene matches: 10. Germline assignment: CDR1 MDHEN and CDR2 SYDVKM. The CDR3 totals 16 residues. For the CDR3, the DNA is TGTGCCAGCAGTCCCTTCAGGACTAGCGCGGCCTACGAGCAGTACTTC. This codes for CASSPFRTSAAYEQYF.

V is TRBV29-1 and J is TRBJ2-1; 16 bases fit TRBD2. The CDR3 sequence is 19 residues long. CDR1 and CDR2 (germline): SQVTM, ANQGSEA. The junction had 16 bases not matched to a gene; V was cut back by 4 bases and J by 7 bases. The CDR3 sequence is CSVGPGTSGRARVRNEQFF. CDR3 sequence (DNA): TGCAGCGTTGGGCCCGGGACTAGCGGGAGGGCGAGGGTTCGGAATGAGCAGTTCTTC.

The chain has TRBV18 and TRBJ2-3, with 9 bases matching TRBD2. In germline, CDR1 is KGHSH, CDR2 LQKENI. Trimming cost V 3 bases and J 0 bases; bases outside gene matches: 4. The CDR3 length is 16 residues. The CDR3 loop is CASSPRLAASTDTQYF. CDR3 nucleotides: TGTGCCAGCTCACCCCGACTAGCGGCTAGCACAGATACGCAGTATTTT.

This clone came up once. This specimen includes other DNA sequences encoding the same CDR3. This chain links TRBV5-1 with TRBJ2-4, with D perhaps assigned TRBD1 or TRBD2 (5 bases each). The V end lost 0 bases, the J end lost 4 bases, and 11 bases lay between the germline ends. The germline V gene has CDR1 SGHRS and CDR2 YFSETQ. This CDR3 comprises 15 residues. The DNA for the CDR3 is TGCGCCAGCAGCTTGGGGGGGACGGCTAAAAACATTCAGTACTTC. Its protein product is CASSLGGTAKNIQYF.

J is TRBJ1-4 and V is TRBV10-1, with D perhaps TRBD1 (5 bases). Germline V CDR1 and CDR2: WNHNN, SYGVQD (reference sequence). This CDR3 has 15 residues. With 4 bases removed from V and 0 bases from J, the gap between germline ends came to 9 bases. CDR3 amino acids: CASSAGGATNEKLFF. The DNA for the CDR3 is TGCGCCAGCAGTGCCGGGGGAGCAACTAATGAAAAACTGTTTTTT.

This clone was observed at least ten times. This chain connects TRBV27 to TRBJ1-1, with TRBD1 identical over 7 bases. The V and J ends lost 3 bases and 0 bases, in that order; junction bases with no gene match: 4. Germline-derived CDR1 and CDR2 are MNHEY and SMNVEV (reference sequence). The CDR3 consists of 15 residues. Here the CDR3 reads CASSLVQGLNTEAFF. CDR3 nucleotide sequence: TGTGCCAGCAGTTTGGTACAGGGGCTGAACACTGAAGCTTTCTTT.

The genes are TRBV9 and TRBJ2-1; D gene ambiguous. Looked up from germline, CDR1 is SGDLS and CDR2 is YYNGEE. The CDR3 length is 11 residues. V was shortened by 3 bases and J by 6 bases, with 4 bases between the two germline ends. CDR3 residues: CASSGGNEQFF. In DNA, the CDR3 is TGTGCCAGCAGCGGGGGCAATGAGCAGTTCTTC.

The genes are TRBV19 and TRBJ2-3, with D perhaps being TRBD1 or TRBD2 (6 bases each). Germline V CDR1 and CDR2: LNHDA, SQIVND (reference sequence). The germline V and J ends were trimmed by 3 bases and 2 bases, with 12 bases remaining between them. This CDR3 contains 15 residues. The CDR3 sequence is CASSIGGTLTDTQYF. CDR3 DNA: TGTGCCAGTAGTATTGGCGGGACACTCACAGATACGCAGTATTTT.

The chain couples TRBV25-1 to TRBJ2-2; D is unclear. Germline CDR1 is MGHDK and CDR2 is SYGVNS. The CDR3 is made up of 15 amino acids. V dropped 2 bases and J dropped 2 bases, with 9 bases sitting between them. CDR3 DNA sequence: TGTGCCAGCAGTGAAACAACTACCAACACCGGGGAGCTGTTTTTT. This codes for CASSETTTNTGELFF.

This chain joins TRBV11-2 and TRBJ2-4; 10 positions match TRBD2. The CDR3 length is 15 residues. CDR1 is SGHAT, CDR2 FQNNGV, per germline. V lost 2 bases and J lost 5; bases outside the gene matches: 3. The CDR3 sequence is CASSLNGLAENIQYF. DNA of the CDR3: TGTGCCAGCAGCTTAAACGGACTAGCGGAAAACATTCAGTACTTC.

About this clone: This likely traces to a read error, being one base from a far larger clone. The rearrangement links TRBV6-1 to TRBJ1-5; D remains unclear. The germline V gene has CDR1 MNHNS and CDR2 SASEGT. There are 13 residues in the CDR3. The CDR3 spells CASSLEGSQHQHF. Written as DNA, the CDR3 is TGTGCCAGCAGTTTAGAGGGATCTCAGCACCAGCATTTT.

V and J are TRBV28 and TRBJ2-7; 9 bases are a match to TRBD1. Germline V gene data show CDR1 as MDHEN and CDR2 as SYDVKM. The V gene end was trimmed by 8 bases and the J gene end by 5 bases; junction bases not matched to a gene: 7. The CDR3 consists of 13 residues. This chain's CDR3 is CASQPGQGDEQYF. The CDR3 DNA follows: TGTGCCAGCCAACCGGGACAGGGAGACGAGCAGTACTTC.

Ten or more counts support this clone. The genes are TRBV30 and TRBJ2-2; 7 nucleotides agree with TRBD1. Germline loops: CDR1 GTSNPN, CDR2 SVGIG (reference sequence). V lost 4 bases and J lost 2; bases outside the gene matches: 4. The CDR3 length is 14 residues. CDR3 amino acids: CAWNRDSNTGELFF. Here the CDR3 DNA reads TGTGCCTGGAACCGGGACAGCAACACCGGGGAGCTGTTTTTT.

The genes are TRBV5-6 and TRBJ1-4; TRBD1 agrees at 10 bases. The CDR3 extends over 15 amino acids. Germline V gene lookup returns CDR1 SGHDT and CDR2 YYEEEE. V lost 4 bases and J lost 5; bases outside the gene matches: 5. The CDR3 DNA follows: TGTGCCAGCAGCCTAGGACAGGGGGGAAATGAAAAACTGTTTTTT. It yields the protein CASSLGQGGNEKLFF.

The chain couples TRBV6-4 to TRBJ2-7, with 7 bases identical to TRBD2. J was trimmed by 2 bases and V by 2 bases; bases with no gene match: 15. The V gene's germline CDR1 is MRHNA and CDR2 SNTAGT. The CDR3 is made up of 18 amino acids. CDR3 sequence (DNA): TGTGCCAGCAGTGACAGCCTATGTGGAGCGGGATCCACCTACGAGCAGTACTTC. Translated: CASSDSLCGAGSTYEQYF.